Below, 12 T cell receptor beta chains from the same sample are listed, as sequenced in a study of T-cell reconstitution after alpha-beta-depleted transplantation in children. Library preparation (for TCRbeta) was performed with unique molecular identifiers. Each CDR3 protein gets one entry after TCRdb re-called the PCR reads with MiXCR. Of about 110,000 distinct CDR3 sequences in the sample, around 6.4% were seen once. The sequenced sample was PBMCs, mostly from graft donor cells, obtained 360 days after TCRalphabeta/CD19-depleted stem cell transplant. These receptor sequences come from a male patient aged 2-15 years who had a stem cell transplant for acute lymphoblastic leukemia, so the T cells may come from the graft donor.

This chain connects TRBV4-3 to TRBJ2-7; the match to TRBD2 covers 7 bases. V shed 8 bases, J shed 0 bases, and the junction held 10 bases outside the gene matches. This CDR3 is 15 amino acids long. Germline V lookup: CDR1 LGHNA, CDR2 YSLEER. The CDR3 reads CASGAAGASSYEQYF. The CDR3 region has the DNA TGCGCCAGCGGGGCGGCGGGAGCCTCCTCCTACGAGCAGTACTTC.

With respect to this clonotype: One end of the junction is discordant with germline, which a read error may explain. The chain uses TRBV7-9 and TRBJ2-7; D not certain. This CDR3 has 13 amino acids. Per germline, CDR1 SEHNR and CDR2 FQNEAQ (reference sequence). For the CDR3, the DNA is TGTGCCATCAGCTCCGGGCCACACTGCGAGCAGTACTTC. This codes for CAISSGPHCEQYF.

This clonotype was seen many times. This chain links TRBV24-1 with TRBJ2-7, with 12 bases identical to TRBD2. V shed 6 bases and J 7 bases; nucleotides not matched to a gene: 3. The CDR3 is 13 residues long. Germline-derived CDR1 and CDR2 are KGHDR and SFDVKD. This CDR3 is CATSRLAGEEQYF. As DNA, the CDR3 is TGTGCCACCAGTAGACTAGCGGGAGAGGAGCAGTACTTC.

The CDR3 nucleotides read TGTGCCAGCAGCTATCCGGGACAGGGTTACGAGCAGTACTTC. Translation: CASSYPGQGYEQYF. The chain uses TRBV4-2 and TRBJ2-7; 9 nucleotides agree with TRBD1. V shed 5 bases, J shed 4 bases, and the junction held 6 bases outside the gene matches. From germline, CDR1 is LGHNA and CDR2 YNFKEQ. The CDR3 contains 14 residues.

In DNA, the CDR3 is TGTGCCAGCAGCTTAGATACGGGCGGGAGGGCTATGTACTTC. Translation: CASSLDTGGRAMYF. The chain joins TRBV11-2 to TRBJ2-4; 9 bases are a match to TRBD2. V was clipped by 0 bases and J by 15 bases; unmatched bases: 9. The CDR3 length is 14 residues. Germline V gene lookup returns CDR1 SGHAT and CDR2 FQNNGV.

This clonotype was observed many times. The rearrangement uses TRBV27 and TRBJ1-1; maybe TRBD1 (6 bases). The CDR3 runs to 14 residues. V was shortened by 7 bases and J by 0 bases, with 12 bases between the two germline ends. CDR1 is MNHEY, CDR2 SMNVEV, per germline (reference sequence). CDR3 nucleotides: TGTGCCAGCACCCCGGGGGGCCTGAACACTGAAGCTTTCTTT. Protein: CASTPGGLNTEAFF.

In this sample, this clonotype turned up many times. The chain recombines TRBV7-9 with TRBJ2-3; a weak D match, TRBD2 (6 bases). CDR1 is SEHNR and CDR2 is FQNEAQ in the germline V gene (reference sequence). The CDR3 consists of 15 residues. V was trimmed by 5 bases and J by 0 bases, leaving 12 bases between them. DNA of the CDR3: TGTGCCAGCAGCATCCTAGCGACTAGCACAGATACGCAGTATTTT. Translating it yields CASSILATSTDTQYF.

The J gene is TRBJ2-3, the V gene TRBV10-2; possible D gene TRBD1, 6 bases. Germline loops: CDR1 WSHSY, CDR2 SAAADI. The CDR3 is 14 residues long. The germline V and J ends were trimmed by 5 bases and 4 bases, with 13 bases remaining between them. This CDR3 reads CASSNREFADTQYF. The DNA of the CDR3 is TGCGCCAGCAGTAACAGGGAGTTCGCAGATACGCAGTATTTT.

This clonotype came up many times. CDR3 amino acids: CASLRDRGGNEQFF. The CDR3 bases are TGTGCCAGTCTGAGGGACAGGGGTGGAAATGAGCAGTTCTTC. The chain has TRBV6-1 and TRBJ2-1; 10 positions match TRBD1. Germline V gene data show CDR1 as MNHNS and CDR2 as SASEGT. This CDR3 has 14 amino acids. Trimming took 9 bases from V and 7 from J; bases not matched to a gene: 9.

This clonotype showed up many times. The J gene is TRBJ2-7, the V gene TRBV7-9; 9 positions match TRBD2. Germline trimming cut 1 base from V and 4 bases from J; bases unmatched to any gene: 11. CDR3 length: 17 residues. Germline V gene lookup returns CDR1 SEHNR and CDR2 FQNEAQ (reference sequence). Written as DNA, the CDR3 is TGTGCCAGCAGCTTAGTCTTGGGGACTAGCACGCATTACGAGCAGTACTTC. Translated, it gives CASSLVLGTSTHYEQYF.

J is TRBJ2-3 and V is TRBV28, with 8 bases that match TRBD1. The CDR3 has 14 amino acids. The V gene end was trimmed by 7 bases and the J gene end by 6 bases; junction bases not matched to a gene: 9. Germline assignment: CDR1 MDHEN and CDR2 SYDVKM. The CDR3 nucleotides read TGTGCCAGCATGACCAGGGGGCAGTACGATACGCAGTATTTT. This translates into CASMTRGQYDTQYF.

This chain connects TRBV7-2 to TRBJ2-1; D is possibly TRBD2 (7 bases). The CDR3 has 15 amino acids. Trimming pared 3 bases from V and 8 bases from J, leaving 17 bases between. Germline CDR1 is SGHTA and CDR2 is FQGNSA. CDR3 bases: TGTGCCAGCAGCTTTAAGGGGGAGGGTGTCCATGAGCAGTTCTTC. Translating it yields CASSFKGEGVHEQFF.